The TCR beta chain under discussion was sequenced for a study of memory CD4+ T cells and cytomegalovirus serostatus. Across the study: Healthy Belgian adult donors included nine or ten CMV-positive and some 24 CMV-negative people.

Single viable CD3+CD4+CD8-CD45RO+ cells were sorted as the memory CD4+ T cells. Trimming pared 4 bases from V and 2 bases from J, leaving 11 bases between. The CDR3 contains 14 residues. Germline CDR1 MGHRA, CDR2 YSYEKL. Assay: immunoSEQ multiplex PCR; the TCRdb copy retains only in-frame clones and omits some. The data hold some 52,000 clones, with around four fifths observed a single time. As for this clone: Antigen: not known.

Study results and caveats: CD4+ memory repertoires contained about 40% of the 164 reported CMV TCRbeta sequences.

Specimen: memory CD4+ T cells from blood. This sequence joins TRBV4-1 and TRBJ1-2; D possibly corresponds to TRBD1 (6 bases). The receptor was derived from an adult in good health and CMV-seropositive. The CDR3, as DNA: TGCGCCAGCAGCCTCGGGACACAGAACTATGGCTACACCTTC. This sequence encodes CASSLGTQNYGYTF.